Following are 5 T cell receptor beta chains from one sample sequenced in a study of human T cells and chemical hapten exposure. From the RACE reads, TCRdb called clonotypes with MiXCR, one entry per CDR3 protein. The table has tens of thousands of distinct CDR3 sequences, approximately 12% seen once. Regarding time point: pre-sensitization, week 0. Described treatment: therapeutic diphenylcyclopropenone sensitization with weekly scalp DPC. Someone pulled total RNA out of unfractionated whole blood. The material was whole blood, obtained in connection with sensitization to the hapten diphenylcyclopropenone (DPC). Source of these receptors: a woman between 40 and 50 years old with alopecia areata. Some clones in this sample may be carry-over from other donors' samples.

For this clonotype: A read error is possible here, since a much larger clone lies one base away. The chain has TRBV24-1 and TRBJ2-3; TRBD2 is a possible D gene (6 bases). Deletions cut 2 bases from V and 2 bases from J, with 13 bases between. This CDR3 comprises 16 residues. Per the germline V gene, CDR1 is KGHDR and CDR2 is SFDVKD. CDR3 residues: CATSDYRGGTTDTQYF. The CDR3 DNA sequence: TGTGCCACCAGTGATTACCGCGGAGGGACCACAGATACGCAGTATTTT.

On this clonotype: A read error may account for a junction end that differs from germline. J is TRBJ2-2 and V is TRBV30; 9 bases are shared with TRBD1. The CDR3 is made up of 13 amino acids. Per germline, CDR1 GTSNPN and CDR2 SVGIG (reference sequence). The CDR3 region is CAWGTGNSGELFF. The DNA for the CDR3 is TGTGCCTGGGGGACAGGGAACAGCGGGGAGCTGTTTTTT.

This clonotype was counted at least ten times. The genes are TRBV5-1 and TRBJ2-1; possibly TRBD1 or TRBD2 for D (5 bases each). The CDR3 sequence is 15 residues long. Trimming pared 3 bases from V and 0 bases from J, leaving 10 bases between. Germline-derived CDR1 and CDR2 are SGHRS and YFSETQ. CDR3 sequence (DNA): TGCGCCAGCAGCTGGGGACGTAGCTCCTACAATGAGCAGTTCTTC. This sequence encodes CASSWGRSSYNEQFF.

At least ten counts were recorded for this clonotype. The rearrangement joins TRBV12-3 or TRBV12-4 to TRBJ1-2; 9 bases are a match to TRBD1. J gave up 3 bases and V 7 bases, and 6 bases lay outside the gene matches. The CDR3 runs to 14 residues. For the CDR3, the DNA is TGTGCCAGCACACCCGGGGACAGGGACTATGGCTACACCTTC. This encodes CASTPGDRDYGYTF.

This clonotype was counted at least ten times. The V gene is TRBV20-1, the J gene TRBJ2-5, with D unresolved. This CDR3 contains 13 residues. Germline CDR1 is DFQATT and CDR2 is SNEGSKA (reference sequence). The ends were cut back, 0 bases at V and 5 bases at J, with 10 bases in the middle. The chain's CDR3 is CSARDEKLETQYF. The DNA for the CDR3 is TGCAGTGCTAGAGATGAGAAGCTCGAGACCCAGTACTTC.